This passage covers 5 T cell receptor beta chains from one sample sequenced in a study of CD8+ T cells in alopecia areata. Extracted from the samples, RNA was reverse transcribed into cDNA to serve as the sequencing template. Only in-frame clones appear in the TCRdb table, and some are missing; sequencing was by immunoSEQ multiplex PCR. The data contain some 110,000 clones, roughly 50% of them singletons. The treatment denotes: oral pan-JAK inhibitor, 5-10 mg twice daily. The sample consisted of CD8+ T cells sorted from blood, taken at week 4, from a patient treated with tofacitinib. These receptors were taken from a human donor with alopecia areata.

This clone was recorded once. V usage is TRBV4-1 and J usage is TRBJ2-5; D may be TRBD2 (6 bases). The ends were cut back, 5 bases at V and 2 bases at J, with 15 bases in the middle. CDR1 and CDR2 from the germline V gene are MGHRA and YSYEKL. The CDR3 length is 15 residues. In DNA form, the CDR3 reads TGCGCCAGCAGCTCAGAGGGGAGGAGACAAGAGACCCAGTACTTC. It yields the protein CASSSEGRRQETQYF.

The J gene is TRBJ2-7, the V gene TRBV30; D is unresolved. The CDR3 is 13 amino acids. Germline CDR1 reads GTSNPN; CDR2 reads SVGIG (reference sequence). V was clipped by 0 bases and J by 0 bases, with 6 bases between them. The CDR3 protein is CAWSVHSSYEQYF. CDR3 nucleotides: TGTGCCTGGAGTGTACACAGCTCCTACGAGCAGTACTTC.

This chain uses TRBV29-1 with TRBJ2-1; D ambiguous. This CDR3 has 12 residues. V gave up 4 bases and J gave up 3 bases, with 7 bases separating them. The V gene's germline CDR1 is SQVTM and CDR2 ANQGSEA. The DNA of the CDR3 is TGCAGCGTTGGGCACAGCTACAATGAGCAGTTCTTC. Amino acids: CSVGHSYNEQFF.

This chain uses TRBV29-1 with TRBJ2-1, with D unclear. Germline V CDR1 and CDR2: SQVTM, ANQGSEA. The CDR3 runs 10 residues. Trimming left V 3 bases short and J 12 bases short, with 9 bases between. Here the CDR3 reads CSVDGPWQFF. For the CDR3, the DNA is TGCAGCGTTGATGGGCCGTGGCAGTTCTTC.

The CDR3 here is CASSPVEGETQYF. For the CDR3, the DNA is TGTGCCAGCAGCCCGGTGGAGGGAGAGACCCAGTACTTC. The gene calls are TRBV11-2 and TRBJ2-5, with TRBD2 as a possible D gene (6 bases). V was clipped by 5 bases and J by 4 bases, with 11 bases between them. Germline CDR1 is SGHAT and CDR2 is FQNNGV. The CDR3 runs 13 residues.